These T cell receptor beta chains were read from a single sample in a study of T cell repertoires in cytomegalovirus infection. MiXCR was run by TCRdb on the reads, yielding one entry per CDR3 protein. The profile covers about 300,000 distinct CDR3 sequences, with 9.6% appearing a single time and around 2.4% taken by the ten largest. Specimen: PBMCs. The receptor set was obtained from a human donor in good health (CMV status not recorded). Some clones in this sample may be carry-over from other donors' samples. The CDR3 runs from the conserved cysteine through the conserved F or W. The D gene is left open where the match is weak. The size entry is marked missing in some rows and otherwise reads once, few, many or a size class.

D: .
V: TRBV14
J: TRBJ2-1
size: many
CDR3: CASSHDRLGAYNEQFF
DNA: TGTGCCAGCAGCCATGATAGACTAGGGGCCTACAATGAGCAGTTCTTC

D: TRBD1
V: TRBV10-3
J: TRBJ2-1
size: few
CDR3: CAGSGTANYNEQFF
DNA: TGTGCCGGCTCCGGGACAGCGAATTACAATGAGCAGTTCTTC

D: TRBD1
V: TRBV20-1
J: TRBJ1-5
size: many
CDR3: CSAEQGYGNQPQHF
DNA: TGCAGTGCAGAACAGGGGTACGGCAATCAGCCCCAGCATTTT

D: TRBD1
V: TRBV20-1
J: TRBJ1-6
size: .
CDR3: CSARVGTGGASYNSPLHF
DNA: TGCAGTGCTAGAGTGGGGACAGGGGGCGCGTCCTATAATTCACCCCTCCACTTT

D: .
V: TRBV5-1
J: TRBJ2-7
size: .
CDR3: CANRWEGGSYEQYF
DNA: TGCGCCAACAGGTGGGAAGGGGGCTCCTACGAGCAGTACTTC

D: .
V: TRBV19
J: TRBJ2-6
size: .
CDR3: CASSRDDGANVLTF
DNA: TGTGCCAGTAGTAGAGACGATGGGGCCAACGTCCTGACTTTC

D: TRBD2
V: TRBV10-3
J: TRBJ2-1
size: few
CDR3: CAISEASSGGSNEQFF
DNA: TGTGCCATCAGTGAGGCATCTAGCGGGGGAAGCAATGAGCAGTTCTTC

D: TRBD1
V: TRBV12-3/TRBV12-4
J: TRBJ1-5
size: many
CDR3: CASSRDREMRNQPQHF
DNA: TGTGCCAGCAGCCGAGACAGGGAAATGCGCAATCAGCCCCAGCATTTT

D: TRBD2
V: TRBV5-1
J: TRBJ2-2
size: many
CDR3: CASRGLAATGELFF
DNA: TGCGCCAGCAGGGGACTAGCGGCCACCGGGGAGCTGTTTTTT

D: .
V: TRBV6-2/TRBV6-3
J: TRBJ2-3
size: .
CDR3: CASRPHGVPDTQYF
DNA: TGTGCCAGCAGGCCCCATGGGGTTCCGGATACGCAGTATTTT

D: TRBD1
V: TRBV5-1
J: TRBJ1-5
size: many
CDR3: CASQAPADREEVYQPQHF
DNA: TGCGCCAGCCAAGCCCCGGCGGACAGGGAAGAAGTATATCAGCCCCAGCATTTT

D: .
V: TRBV5-4
J: TRBJ1-1
size: .
CDR3: CASSFGTTEAFF
DNA: TGTGCCAGCAGCTTCGGGACCACTGAAGCTTTCTTT

D: TRBD2
V: TRBV28
J: TRBJ2-1
size: .
CDR3: CASSPGLSGGLNEQFF
DNA: TGTGCCAGCAGCCCGGGGCTAAGCGGGGGTTTAAATGAGCAGTTCTTC

D: TRBD1
V: TRBV5-5
J: TRBJ2-4
size: many
CDR3: CASSFPDRGAKNIQYF
DNA: TGTGCCAGCAGCTTCCCCGACAGGGGGGCCAAAAACATTCAGTACTTC

D: .
V: TRBV28
J: TRBJ1-5
size: many
CDR3: CASSPISHSPYQPQHF
DNA: TGTGCCAGCAGTCCTATATCGCACAGCCCCTATCAGCCCCAGCATTTT

D: .
V: TRBV7-2
J: TRBJ2-5
size: many
CDR3: CASSPTGISETQYF
DNA: TGTGCCAGCAGCCCCACAGGGATCTCAGAGACCCAGTACTTC

D: .
V: TRBV12-3/TRBV12-4
J: TRBJ1-5
size: many
CDR3: CASSLALYRDSNQPQHF
DNA: TGTGCCAGCAGTTTAGCGCTTTACAGAGATAGCAATCAGCCCCAGCATTTT

D: TRBD2
V: TRBV20-1
J: TRBJ2-5
size: once
CDR3: CSASWTSGGAEETQYF
DNA: TGCAGTGCCTCCTGGACTAGCGGGGGGGCGGAAGAGACCCAGTACTTC

D: TRBD1
V: TRBV6-5
J: TRBJ1-2
size: .
CDR3: CASSFGVDRDYGYTF
DNA: TGTGCCAGCAGTTTCGGAGTCGACAGGGACTATGGCTACACCTTC

D: .
V: TRBV7-2
J: TRBJ1-2
size: many
CDR3: CASSLSGHRGYTF
DNA: TGTGCCAGCAGCTTATCGGGACATCGGGGCTACACCTTC

D: TRBD2
V: TRBV20-1
J: TRBJ2-3
size: .
CDR3: CSASPTSGADTQYF
DNA: TGCAGTGCTAGTCCGACTAGCGGGGCAGATACGCAGTATTTT

D: .
V: TRBV15
J: TRBJ2-3
size: many
CDR3: CATSRDQKSLADTQYF
DNA: TGTGCCACCAGCAGAGATCAAAAGAGCCTGGCAGATACGCAGTATTTT

D: .
V: TRBV5-1
J: TRBJ2-5
size: few
CDR3: CASSLALPAGQETQYF
DNA: TGCGCCAGCAGCTTGGCCCTACCAGCGGGCCAAGAGACCCAGTACTTC

D: .
V: TRBV28
J: TRBJ1-5
size: many
CDR3: CASSGPGRGGNQPQHF
DNA: TGTGCCAGCAGTGGGCCGGGGCGGGGAGGCAATCAGCCCCAGCATTTT

D: .
V: TRBV5-6
J: TRBJ1-1
size: many
CDR3: CASSSVGNTEAFF
DNA: TGTGCCAGCAGCTCCGTAGGGAACACTGAAGCTTTCTTT

D: TRBD1
V: TRBV7-9
J: TRBJ2-1
size: many
CDR3: CASSLGGAGTGYNEQFF
DNA: TGTGCCAGCAGCTTAGGGGGGGCCGGGACAGGCTACAATGAGCAGTTCTTC

D: TRBD1
V: TRBV12-3/TRBV12-4
J: TRBJ1-2
size: many
CDR3: CASSFSAGGGYTF
DNA: TGTGCCAGCAGTTTTAGTGCAGGGGGCGGCTACACCTTC

D: TRBD2
V: TRBV28
J: TRBJ2-4
size: many
CDR3: CASSPPLRGGAKNIQYF
DNA: TGTGCCAGCAGCCCTCCCCTGCGGGGGGGTGCCAAAAACATTCAGTACTTC

D: TRBD1
V: TRBV20-1
J: TRBJ1-5
size: few
CDR3: CSAREGTVDKSQHF
DNA: TGCAGTGCTAGGGAAGGGACAGTAGACAAGTCCCAGCATTTT

D: TRBD2
V: TRBV28
J: TRBJ2-5
size: many
CDR3: CASSRLALGETQYF
DNA: TGTGCCAGCAGCCGACTAGCCCTGGGGGAGACCCAGTACTTC

D: .
V: TRBV12-3/TRBV12-4
J: TRBJ1-2
size: .
CDR3: CASSSQVLNGYTF
DNA: TGTGCCAGCAGCTCCCAGGTGCTAAACGGCTACACCTTC

D: .
V: TRBV20-1
J: TRBJ2-3
size: many
CDR3: CSASRRRGGTDTQYF
DNA: TGCAGTGCTAGTAGGCGGAGGGGGGGCACAGATACGCAGTATTTT

D: .
V: TRBV19
J: TRBJ2-3
size: many
CDR3: CASSAGAWGTDTQYF
DNA: TGTGCCAGTAGTGCGGGGGCCTGGGGCACAGATACGCAGTATTTT

D: .
V: TRBV5-6
J: TRBJ1-1
size: many
CDR3: CASSLNQGGTEAFF
DNA: TGTGCCAGCAGCTTGAACCAGGGAGGCACTGAAGCTTTCTTT

D: TRBD1
V: TRBV20-1
J: TRBJ2-7
size: many
CDR3: CSARDTKARAGTGGYEQYF
DNA: TGCAGTGCTAGAGATACGAAAGCCAGGGCCGGGACAGGGGGCTACGAGCAGTACTTC

D: .
V: TRBV20-1
J: TRBJ1-2
size: few
CDR3: CSAPWGGGGPGYGYTF
DNA: TGCAGTGCCCCCTGGGGGGGGGGTGGCCCGGGATATGGCTACACCTTC

D: .
V: TRBV2
J: TRBJ2-1
size: .
CDR3: CASSEVEGPVGEQFF
DNA: TGTGCCAGCAGTGAAGTCGAGGGTCCGGTGGGTGAGCAGTTCTTC

D: TRBD1
V: TRBV28
J: TRBJ1-2
size: many
CDR3: CASSSQQGVSRGYTF
DNA: TGTGCCAGCAGTTCTCAACAGGGGGTATCGCGTGGCTACACCTTC

D: TRBD2
V: TRBV12-3/TRBV12-4
J: TRBJ2-1
size: many
CDR3: CATRAGAINEQFF
DNA: TGTGCCACCAGAGCGGGGGCCATCAATGAGCAGTTCTTC

D: TRBD2
V: TRBV20-1
J: TRBJ2-1
size: many
CDR3: CSARYTGTSGGAYNEQFF
DNA: TGCAGTGCTAGATACACCGGGACTAGCGGGGGGGCGTACAATGAGCAGTTCTTC

D: .
V: TRBV18
J: TRBJ2-1
size: many
CDR3: CASSPRTGGGNEQFF
DNA: TGTGCCAGCTCACCGAGGACAGGCGGGGGCAATGAGCAGTTCTTC

D: TRBD2
V: TRBV7-6
J: TRBJ2-3
size: many
CDR3: CASCSGGVDTQYF
DNA: TGTGCCAGCTGCAGCGGGGGGGTGGATACGCAGTATTTT

D: .
V: TRBV11-2
J: TRBJ2-1
size: many
CDR3: CASSLGYEQFF
DNA: TGTGCCAGCAGCTTGGGTTATGAGCAGTTCTTC

D: TRBD1
V: TRBV5-4
J: TRBJ2-1
size: many
CDR3: CASSWDSLNEQFF
DNA: TGTGCCAGCAGCTGGGACAGTCTTAATGAGCAGTTCTTC